This note documents a single T cell receptor (beta chain) sequence. This clonotype showed up just a few times. The antigen it binds to is not known. No much larger clonotype is one base removed from it; base qualities were not supplied. This record comes from a study of T-cell memory formation after mild COVID-19 (dated by TCRdb to about 2021). For the wider study: TCR sequence clusters from the two donors were found to be largely donor specific. In a couple of donors, T-cell clones that expanded and contracted after mild COVID-19 were followed by sequencing TCRalpha and TCRbeta repertoires longitudinally. The cohort was made up of two young adult volunteers, one female and one male, who were previously healthy. Study-wide findings and limitations: From day 15 to 85, contracting clones showed balanced CD4/CD8 phenotypes, whereas a second wave of clones that expanded from day 15 to 37 leaned towards CD4+. Contracting CD4+ clones turned up mainly in the CM and EM memory subsets, whereas EMRA was where CD8+ clones were enriched. Some responding clones were detected in pre-infection memory, suggesting pre-existing cross-reactive memory T cells joined the SARS-CoV-2 response. Only two mild cases were covered in the study, and larger cohorts including severe cases with pre-infection samples were considered necessary. SARS-CoV-2 specificity of the second-wave clones peaking on day 37 was not confirmed.

Ficoll-Paque density gradient centrifugation was used to isolate PBMCs. The run used an Illumina NovaSeq 6000. Using 5'RACE with constant-segment primers, TCRalpha and TCRbeta cDNA libraries were constructed, with sample barcodes and unique molecular identifiers added in the process. Trizol reagent was used to extract RNA from every sample. The libraries were amplified in two PCR steps, and the second step added a second sample barcode and Illumina TruSeq adapters. Libraries were sequenced on an Illumina NovaSeq with 2 x 150 bp paired-end reads. The paper's data handling went like this. With migec v1.2.7, reads were demultiplexed and then collapsed into UMI-guided consensus sequences. Using mixcr v2.1.11, the UMI consensuses were aligned to TRA and TRB V and J templates and assembled into clonotypes. A clonotype was counted as expanded or contracted only when both edgeR and NoisET called the clonotype significant, with the noise models trained on biological replicates. For edgeR calls, a false discovery rate-adjusted p below 0.01 and a log2 fold-change threshold of 1 were applied. As an exploratory analysis of dynamics, PCA with hierarchical clustering was applied to max-normalized trajectories of the 1000 most abundant clonotypes. Separately sequenced CD4+ and CD8+ repertoires were used to assign the CD4 or CD8 phenotype of responding clones. TCRdb itself trimmed the public reads at Q25 with fastp, ran MiXCR and retained productive beta chains. Rows merge per CDR3 protein into single entries with the most common DNA and genes. The V and J calls shown here were made by TCRdb, not taken from the authors' results. Counted in this sample were roughly 500,000 distinct CDR3 sequences; about a fifth of them appeared once. The ten largest clones represent about 12% of the sample.

Sample: PBMCs or a T cell subset sorted from them (not recorded which). The TCR was taken from an adult woman who had mild COVID-19 (a few samples of this study predate the infection). The sample titles of this study are shuffled in the database, so cell type and time point are left out; the donor was told from shared clones.

The sequenced DNA: TGTGCCAGCAGTTTAAGACAGCCAACATCAACTAATGAAAAACTGTTTTTT. Its protein reads: CASSLRQPTSTNEKLFF. Recombination linked TRBV12-3 or TRBV12-4 to TRBJ1-4; the D region possibly corresponds to TRBD1 (5 bases align). Including cysteine and phenylalanine, the CDR3 has 17 amino acids. Just CDR3 DNA is preserved here, 51 bases in frame from base 1. Trimming at the junction amounts to 2 bases on V and 0 bases on J, and the germline ends lie 13 bases apart.